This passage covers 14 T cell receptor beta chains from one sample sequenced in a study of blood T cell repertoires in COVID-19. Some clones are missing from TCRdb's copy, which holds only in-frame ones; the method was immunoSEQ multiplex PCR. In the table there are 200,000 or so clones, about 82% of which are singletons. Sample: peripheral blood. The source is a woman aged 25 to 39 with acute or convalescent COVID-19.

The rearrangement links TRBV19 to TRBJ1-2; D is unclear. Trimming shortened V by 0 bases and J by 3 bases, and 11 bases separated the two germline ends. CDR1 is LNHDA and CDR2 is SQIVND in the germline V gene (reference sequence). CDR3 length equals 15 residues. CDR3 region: CASSIDPQTYYGYTF. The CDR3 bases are TGTGCCAGTAGTATAGATCCACAGACCTACTATGGCTACACCTTC.

CDR3 loop: CASSSSGVFTDTQYF. As DNA, the CDR3 is TGTGCCAGCAGTTCTAGCGGGGTTTTCACAGATACGCAGTATTTT. The rearrangement links TRBV7-3 to TRBJ2-3; 9 positions match TRBD2. The germline V gene encodes CDR1 SGHTA and CDR2 FQGTGA. The CDR3 runs to 15 residues. The V segment lost 6 bases and the J segment 2 bases; nucleotides outside the gene matches: 6.

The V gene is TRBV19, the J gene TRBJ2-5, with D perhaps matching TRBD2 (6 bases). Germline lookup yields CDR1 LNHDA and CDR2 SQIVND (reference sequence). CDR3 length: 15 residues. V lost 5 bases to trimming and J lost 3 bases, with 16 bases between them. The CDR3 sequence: CASSPQGPGEETQYF. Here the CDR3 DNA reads TGTGCCAGTAGTCCCCAGGGTCCGGGGGAAGAGACCCAGTACTTC.

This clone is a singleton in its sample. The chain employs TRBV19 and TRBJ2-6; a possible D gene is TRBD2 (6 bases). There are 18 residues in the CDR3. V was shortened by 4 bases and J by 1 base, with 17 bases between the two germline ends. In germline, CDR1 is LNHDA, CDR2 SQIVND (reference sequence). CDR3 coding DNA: TGTGCCAGTAGTAATTCCCCGGGACTGCCATCTGGGGCCAACGTCCTGACTTTC. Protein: CASSNSPGLPSGANVLTF.

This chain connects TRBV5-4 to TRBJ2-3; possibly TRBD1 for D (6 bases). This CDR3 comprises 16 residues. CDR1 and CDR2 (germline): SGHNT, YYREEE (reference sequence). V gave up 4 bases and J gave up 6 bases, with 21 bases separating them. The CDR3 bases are TGTGCCAGCAGCCTCAAGAGCACAGGGAATTGGGATACGCAGTATTTT. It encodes CASSLKSTGNWDTQYF.

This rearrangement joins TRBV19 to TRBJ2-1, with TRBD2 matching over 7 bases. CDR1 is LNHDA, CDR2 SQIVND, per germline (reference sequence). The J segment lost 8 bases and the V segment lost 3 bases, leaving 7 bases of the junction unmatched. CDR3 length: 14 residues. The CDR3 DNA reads TGTGCCAGTAGTATCAGACTAGCTAACGATGAGCAGTTCTTC. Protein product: CASSIRLANDEQFF.

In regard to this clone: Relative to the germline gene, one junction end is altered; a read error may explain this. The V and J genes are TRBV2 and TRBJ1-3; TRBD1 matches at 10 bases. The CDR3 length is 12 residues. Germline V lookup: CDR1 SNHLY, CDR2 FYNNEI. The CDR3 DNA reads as TGTGCCAGCAGTGAAAGTAGGGGACAGGGGAAGTTT. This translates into CASSESRGQGKF.

CDR3 residues: CATSMPGHTNTEAFF. The DNA for the CDR3 is TGTGCCACCAGCATGCCGGGACACACGAACACTGAAGCTTTCTTT. The rearrangement joins TRBV15 to TRBJ1-1; weak D call: TRBD1 (6 bases). Trimming removed 4 bases from V and 1 base from J, with 13 bases in between. From germline, CDR1 is LNHNV and CDR2 YYDKDF (reference sequence). CDR3 length equals 15 residues.

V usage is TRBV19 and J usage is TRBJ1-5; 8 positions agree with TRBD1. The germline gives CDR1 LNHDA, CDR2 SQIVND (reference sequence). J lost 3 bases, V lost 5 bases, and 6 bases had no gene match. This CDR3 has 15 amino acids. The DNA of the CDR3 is TGTGCCAGTAGTCGAACAGGGGGGAACAATCAGCCCCAGCATTTT. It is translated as CASSRTGGNNQPQHF.

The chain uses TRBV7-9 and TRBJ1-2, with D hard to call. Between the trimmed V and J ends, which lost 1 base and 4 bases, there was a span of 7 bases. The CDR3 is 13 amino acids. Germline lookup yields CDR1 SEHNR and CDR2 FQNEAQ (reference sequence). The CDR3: CASSLVAGYGYTF. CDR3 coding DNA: TGTGCCAGCAGCTTAGTAGCTGGCTATGGCTACACCTTC.

This chain's CDR3 is CASAPGQIKETQYF. DNA of the CDR3: TGTGCCAGCGCACCGGGACAGATAAAGGAGACCCAGTACTTC. V and J are TRBV2 and TRBJ2-5; TRBD1 matches at 7 bases. The V gene's germline CDR1 is SNHLY and CDR2 FYNNEI. This CDR3 has 14 amino acids. Losses at the gene ends were 8 bases for V and 5 bases for J; bases not matched to a gene: 11.

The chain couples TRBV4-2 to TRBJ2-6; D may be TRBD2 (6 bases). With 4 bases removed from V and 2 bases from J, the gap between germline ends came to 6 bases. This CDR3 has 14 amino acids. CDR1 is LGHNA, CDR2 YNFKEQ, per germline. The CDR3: CASSRGAGANVLTF. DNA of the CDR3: TGTGCCAGCAGCCGGGGGGCTGGGGCCAACGTCCTGACTTTC.

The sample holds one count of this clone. This chain's CDR3 is CASSGQGATGANVLTF. The CDR3 DNA sequence: TGTGCCAGTAGTGGACAGGGAGCGACTGGGGCCAACGTCCTGACTTTC. The chain links TRBV19 to TRBJ2-6, with TRBD1 matching over 8 bases. Germline CDR1 is LNHDA and CDR2 is SQIVND (reference sequence). CDR3 length: 16 residues. With V trimmed by 5 bases and J by 2 bases, 5 bases remained unmatched.

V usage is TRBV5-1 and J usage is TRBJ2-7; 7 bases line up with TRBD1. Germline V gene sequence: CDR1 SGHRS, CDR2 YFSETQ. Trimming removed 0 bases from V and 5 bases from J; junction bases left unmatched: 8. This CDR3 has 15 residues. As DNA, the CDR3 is TGCGCCAGCAGCTTGGCGGGACAGTTAGCCCACGAGCAGTACTTC. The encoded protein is CASSLAGQLAHEQYF.